One sample yielded the 26 T cell receptor beta chains listed below, sequenced in a study of vaccination and CD4 T cells after COVID-19. MiXCR, applied by TCRdb to the PCR reads, yields one record per CDR3 protein. This table has about 20,000 distinct CDR3 sequences, around two thirds appearing once. The material was CD4+ T cells from blood, obtained after SARS-CoV-2 vaccination. All receptors come from a human donor who had recovered from COVID-19.

This sequence joins TRBV5-4 and TRBJ1-2, with TRBD1 as a possible D gene (5 bases). The V end was cut by 2 bases, the J end by 8 bases, with 7 bases between. The germline CDR1 and CDR2 sequences are SGHNT and YYREEE (reference sequence). The CDR3 covers 11 residues. As DNA, the CDR3 is TGTGCCAGCAGCTTTAGGGACGGCTACACCTTC. Amino acids: CASSFRDGYTF. Looking up the rest from reference TRBV5-4 and TRBJ1-2 gives the full variable domain: ETGVTQSPTHLIKTRGQQVTLRCSSQSGHNTVSWYQQALGQGPQFIFQYYREEENGRGNFPPRFSGLQFPNYSSELNVNALELDDSALYLCASSFRDGYTFGSGTRLTVV.

The rearrangement links TRBV4-1 to TRBJ2-3; 8 nucleotides line up with TRBD2. The CDR3 loop spans 15 amino acids. CDR1 and CDR2 (germline): MGHRA, YSYEKL. J lost 6 bases, V lost 3 bases, and 8 bases had no gene match. The chain's CDR3 is CASSQIPAGADTQYF. The CDR3 DNA reads TGCGCCAGCAGCCAGATCCCAGCGGGAGCGGATACGCAGTATTTT.

This clonotype was counted only a few times. This rearrangement joins TRBV6-1 to TRBJ2-3; the D is unclear. Germline V lookup: CDR1 MNHNS, CDR2 SASEGT. V lost 7 bases to trimming and J lost 3 bases, with 11 bases between them. There are 13 residues in the CDR3. The CDR3 loop reads CASTLLLTDTQYF. CDR3 bases: TGTGCCAGCACACTACTGTTGACAGATACGCAGTATTTT.

The chain recombines TRBV21-1 with TRBJ1-1; the DNA was not used to check the table's D call, TRBD1. TRBV21-1 is designated a pseudogene. This CDR3 spans 15 amino acids. The CDR3 sequence is CASTRQGVWNTEAFF. The CDR3 DNA reads as TGTGCCAGCACCAGGCAGGGAGTTTGGAACACTGAAGCTTTCTTT.

This clonotype has only a few counts. The gene calls are TRBV15 and TRBJ2-4; possibly TRBD2 for D (5 bases). This CDR3 comprises 13 residues. CDR1 is LNHNV and CDR2 is YYDKDF in the germline V gene (reference sequence). Trimming took off 1 base at V and 6 bases at J, with 7 bases between the two ends. Here the CDR3 DNA reads TGTGCCACCAGCAGAGGGCTAGCAAACATTCAGTACTTC. Residues: CATSRGLANIQYF.

There are a few counts of this clonotype. The chain recombines TRBV20-1 with TRBJ1-5; D may be TRBD1 (6 bases). This CDR3 contains 16 residues. Deletions cut 2 bases from V and 0 bases from J, with 14 bases between. CDR1 is DFQATT, CDR2 SNEGSKA, per germline (reference sequence). This CDR3 reads CSARRAGAGSNQPQHF. The CDR3 nucleotides are TGCAGTGCTAGAAGAGCAGGGGCGGGTAGCAATCAGCCCCAGCATTTT.

The rearrangement joins TRBV11-2 to TRBJ2-7, with D tentatively TRBD1 or TRBD2 (5 bases each). Germline assignment: CDR1 SGHAT and CDR2 FQNNGV. This CDR3 has 16 residues. The ends were cut back, 5 bases at V and 3 bases at J, with 20 bases in the middle. The CDR3 DNA reads as TGTGCCAGCAGCCCCCAGTATCGGGACCCGATCTACGAGCAGTACTTC. Protein: CASSPQYRDPIYEQYF.

This chain uses TRBV6-5 with TRBJ2-7; D gene unclear. Germline V gives CDR1 MNHEY, CDR2 SVGAGI. The CDR3 has 12 amino acids. V lost 2 bases, J lost 5 bases, and 7 bases lay in between. CDR3 region: CASSYKGHEQYF. The CDR3 DNA reads TGTGCCAGCAGTTACAAAGGGCACGAGCAGTACTTC.

The chain joins TRBV6-5 to TRBJ2-2, with a tentative D call TRBD1 (6 bases). Trimming cost V 2 bases and J 3 bases, with 19 bases left between them. CDR3 length equals 18 residues. The germline gives CDR1 MNHEY, CDR2 SVGAGI. CDR3 sequence reads: CASSYHGKRGGYTGELFF. The CDR3 region has the DNA TGTGCCAGCAGTTACCATGGAAAACGAGGGGGTTACACCGGGGAGCTGTTTTTT.

The CDR3 protein is CATEGGTTEQYF. DNA of the CDR3: TGTGCCACCGAAGGGGGGACTACCGAGCAGTACTTC. J is TRBJ2-7 and V is TRBV2; the D gene is possibly TRBD2 (7 bases). Trimming removed 10 bases from V and 6 bases from J, with 16 bases in between. CDR1 and CDR2 (germline): SNHLY, FYNNEI. This CDR3 region has 12 residues.

The chain recombines TRBV20-1 with TRBJ2-7, with TRBD1 identical over 11 bases. V was pared by 6 bases and J by 4 bases, with 5 bases of the junction left unmatched. The CDR3 runs 13 residues. The germline gives CDR1 DFQATT, CDR2 SNEGSKA (reference sequence). CDR3 protein: CSAGDRGTYEQYF. In DNA form, the CDR3 reads TGCAGTGCAGGGGACAGGGGGACGTACGAGCAGTACTTC.

The chain links TRBV27 to TRBJ1-2; D call uncertain. The V end was cut by 6 bases, the J end by 3 bases, with 11 bases between. The CDR3 is 13 residues long. Germline-derived CDR1 and CDR2 are MNHEY and SMNVEV (reference sequence). CDR3 DNA: TGTGCCAGCAGGCCCTTTTGGGACTATGGCTACACCTTC. This translates into CASRPFWDYGYTF.

A few counts support this clonotype. The V call is TRBV7-2, the J call TRBJ2-5, with a weak D call TRBD1 (5 bases). The CDR3 runs to 14 residues. The V and J ends lost 4 bases and 5 bases respectively, with 14 bases between them. Germline-derived CDR1 and CDR2 are SGHTA and FQGNSA. CDR3 region: CASSYLQWGETQYF. The CDR3 nucleotides are TGTGCCAGCAGCTACCTTCAGTGGGGCGAGACCCAGTACTTC.

The chain couples TRBV5-1 to TRBJ2-3; no firm D call. The ends were cut back, 0 bases at V and 6 bases at J, with 5 bases in the middle. Germline CDR1 is SGHRS and CDR2 is YFSETQ. The CDR3 contains 12 residues. CDR3 in amino acids: CASSLGGDTQYF. In DNA form, the CDR3 reads TGCGCCAGCAGCTTGGGTGGTGATACGCAGTATTTT.

This clonotype turned up a few times. The CDR3 DNA reads TGCAGTGCTAGAGGCCTAGCGGGAGACGACACCGGGGAGCTGTTTTTT. This translates into CSARGLAGDDTGELFF. The rearrangement joins TRBV20-1 to TRBJ2-2, with 10 bases that match TRBD2. Germline CDR1 reads DFQATT; CDR2 reads SNEGSKA (reference sequence). V lost 1 base to trimming and J lost 3 bases; unmatched junction nucleotides: 5. The CDR3 sequence is 16 residues long.

The genes are TRBV30 and TRBJ1-1, with 7 bases matching TRBD1. V trimming: 5 bases; J trimming: 1 base; junction bases outside the gene matches: 4. This CDR3 region has 13 residues. Germline V lookup: CDR1 GTSNPN, CDR2 SVGIG (reference sequence). CDR3 in DNA: TGTGCCTGGGAGGGACAGAGGAACACTGAAGCTTTCTTT. Its translation: CAWEGQRNTEAFF.

This rearrangement joins TRBV29-1 to TRBJ2-7; 8 nucleotides line up with TRBD1. The CDR3 spans 14 residues. Trimming cost V 3 bases and J 2 bases; bases outside gene matches: 6. CDR1 and CDR2 from the germline V gene are SQVTM and ANQGSEA. The CDR3 sequence is CSVDSQGAPYEQYF. For the CDR3, the DNA is TGCAGCGTTGATTCGCAGGGGGCTCCCTACGAGCAGTACTTC.

The chain joins TRBV11-2 to TRBJ2-1, with a weak D call TRBD1 (6 bases). Trimming took 6 bases from V and 5 from J, leaving 14 bases between them. Germline lookup yields CDR1 SGHAT and CDR2 FQNNGV. This CDR3 region has 14 residues. Here the CDR3 reads CASRRTDLNNEQFF. The CDR3 coding sequence is TGTGCCAGCAGGAGGACAGACCTTAACAATGAGCAGTTCTTC.

Here the CDR3 reads CASSLAQTDTQYF. The CDR3 DNA is TGTGCCAGCAGCTTAGCGCAGACAGATACGCAGTATTTT. The chain joins TRBV7-2 to TRBJ2-3; D is unclear. V gave up 0 bases and J gave up 3 bases, with 4 bases separating them. CDR3 length: 13 amino acids. The germline V gene has CDR1 SGHTA and CDR2 FQGNSA. Using reference TRBV7-2 and TRBJ2-3 for the parts outside the CDR3, the full variable domain is GAGVSQSPSNKVTEKGKDVELRCDPISGHTALYWYRQSLGQGLEFLIYFQGNSAPDKSGLPSDRFSAERTGGSVSTLTIQRTQQEDSAVYLCASSLAQTDTQYFGPGTRLTVL.

This clonotype was counted once. At one of its ends the junction is not consistent with the germline gene, which may arise from a read error. The chain couples TRBV5-1 to TRBJ1-2, with 7 bases matching TRBD1. CDR3 size: 15 residues. CDR1 and CDR2 from the germline V gene are SGHRS and YFSETQ. The CDR3 is CASGLTTGLEGGYTF. The CDR3 bases are TGCGCCAGCGGCTTGACGACAGGGCTAGAGGGTGGCTACACCTTC.

The chain employs TRBV6-1 and TRBJ2-7, with 7 bases lining up with TRBD1. The germline gives CDR1 MNHNS, CDR2 SASEGT. The junction had 5 bases not matched to a gene; V was cut back by 3 bases and J by 3 bases. The CDR3 consists of 14 residues. As DNA, the CDR3 is TGTGCCAGCAGTGACCCGGGACAGAACTACGAGCAGTACTTC. It is translated as CASSDPGQNYEQYF.

This sequence joins TRBV12-3 or TRBV12-4 and TRBJ1-2; unclear D gene. V lost 7 bases to trimming and J lost 0 bases, with 12 bases between them. CDR3 length equals 14 residues. CDR3 sequence reads: CASTLDSSNYGYTF. In DNA form, the CDR3 reads TGTGCCAGCACCCTGGATTCCTCTAACTATGGCTACACCTTC.

This clonotype was observed a few times. The V call is TRBV6-1, the J call TRBJ2-3; D might be TRBD1 (5 bases). Germline V lookup: CDR1 MNHNS, CDR2 SASEGT. The CDR3 contains 14 residues. V dropped 7 bases and J dropped 0 bases, with 11 bases sitting between them. CDR3 DNA: TGTGCCAGCAAAAAACAGGCAAGCACAGATACGCAGTATTTT. Protein product: CASKKQASTDTQYF.

The chain is built from TRBV12-3 or TRBV12-4 and TRBJ2-4; no clear D gene. Between the trimmed V and J ends, which lost 2 bases and 0 bases, there was a span of 8 bases. The CDR3 loop spans 15 amino acids. CDR3 sequence reads: CASSLSAGAKNIQYF. For the CDR3, the DNA is TGTGCCAGCAGTTTATCGGCAGGAGCCAAAAACATTCAGTACTTC.

The chain links TRBV7-9 to TRBJ2-5; perhaps D is TRBD1 or TRBD2 (5 bases each). Germline CDR1 SEHNR, CDR2 FQNEAQ (reference sequence). The V end was cut by 5 bases, the J end by 1 base, with 14 bases between. The CDR3 covers 15 residues. Here the CDR3 reads CASSSRDRAQETQYF. The CDR3 DNA sequence: TGTGCCAGCAGCAGTAGGGACCGTGCCCAAGAGACCCAGTACTTC.

This rearrangement joins TRBV5-1 to TRBJ1-2, with TRBD1 matching 7 bases. The J segment lost 7 bases and the V segment lost 1 base, leaving 10 bases of the junction unmatched. CDR1 is SGHRS, CDR2 YFSETQ, per germline. The CDR3 runs to 15 residues. The CDR3 sequence is CASSLTTGLEGGYTF. As DNA, the CDR3 is TGCGCCAGCAGCTTGACGACAGGGCTAGAGGGTGGCTACACCTTC.